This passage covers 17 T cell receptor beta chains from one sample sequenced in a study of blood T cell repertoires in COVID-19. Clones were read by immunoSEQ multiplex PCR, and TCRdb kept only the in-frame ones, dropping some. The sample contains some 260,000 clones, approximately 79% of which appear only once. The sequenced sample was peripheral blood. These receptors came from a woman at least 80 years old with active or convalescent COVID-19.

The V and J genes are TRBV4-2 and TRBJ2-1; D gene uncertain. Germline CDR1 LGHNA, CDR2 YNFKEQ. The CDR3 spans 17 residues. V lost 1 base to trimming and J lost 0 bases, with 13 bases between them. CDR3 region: CASSQGGSRSSYNEQFF. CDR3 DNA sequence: TGTGCCAGCAGCCAAGGAGGCTCTAGGAGCTCCTACAATGAGCAGTTCTTC.

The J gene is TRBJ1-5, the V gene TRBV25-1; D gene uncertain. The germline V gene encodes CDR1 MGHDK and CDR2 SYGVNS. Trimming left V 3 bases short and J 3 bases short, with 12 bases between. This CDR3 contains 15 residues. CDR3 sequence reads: CASSDTRNINQPQHF. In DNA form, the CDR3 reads TGTGCCAGCAGTGATACCAGGAACATCAATCAGCCCCAGCATTTT. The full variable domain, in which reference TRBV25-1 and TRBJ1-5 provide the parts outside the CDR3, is EADIYQTPRYLVIGTGKKITLECSQTMGHDKMYWYQQDPGMELHLIHYSYGVNSTEKGDLSSESTVSRIRTEHFPLTLESARPSHTSQYLCASSDTRNINQPQHFGDGTRLSIL.

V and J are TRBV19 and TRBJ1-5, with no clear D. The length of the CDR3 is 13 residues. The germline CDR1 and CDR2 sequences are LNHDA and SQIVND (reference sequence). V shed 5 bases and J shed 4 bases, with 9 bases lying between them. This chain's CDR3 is CASSPNMNQPQHF. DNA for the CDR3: TGTGCCAGTAGTCCAAACATGAATCAGCCCCAGCATTTT.

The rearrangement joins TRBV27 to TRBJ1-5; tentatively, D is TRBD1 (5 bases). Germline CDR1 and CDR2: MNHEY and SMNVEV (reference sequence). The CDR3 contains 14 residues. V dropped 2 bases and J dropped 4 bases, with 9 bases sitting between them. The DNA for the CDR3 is TGTGCCAGCAGTTTAATCCAGGGAAATCAGCCCCAGCATTTT. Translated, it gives CASSLIQGNQPQHF.

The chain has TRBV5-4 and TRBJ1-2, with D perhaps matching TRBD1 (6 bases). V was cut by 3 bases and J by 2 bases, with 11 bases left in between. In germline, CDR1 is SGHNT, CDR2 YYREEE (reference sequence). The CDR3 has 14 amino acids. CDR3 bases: TGTGCCAGCAGCTCTCAGGGGCTCAACTATGGCTACACCTTC. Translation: CASSSQGLNYGYTF.

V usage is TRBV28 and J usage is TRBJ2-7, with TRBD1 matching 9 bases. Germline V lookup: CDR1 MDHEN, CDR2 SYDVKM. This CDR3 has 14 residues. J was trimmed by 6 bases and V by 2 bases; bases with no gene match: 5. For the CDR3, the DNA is TGTGCCAGCAGTTTAATCCGGGACAGGGTCGAGCAGTACTTC. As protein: CASSLIRDRVEQYF.

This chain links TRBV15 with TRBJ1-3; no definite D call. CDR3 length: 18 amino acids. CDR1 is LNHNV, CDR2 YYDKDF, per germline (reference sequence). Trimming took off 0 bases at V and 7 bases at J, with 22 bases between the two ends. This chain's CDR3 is CATSRDGASAPIENTIYF. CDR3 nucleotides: TGTGCCACCAGCAGAGATGGAGCCTCGGCACCAATCGAGAACACCATATATTTT.

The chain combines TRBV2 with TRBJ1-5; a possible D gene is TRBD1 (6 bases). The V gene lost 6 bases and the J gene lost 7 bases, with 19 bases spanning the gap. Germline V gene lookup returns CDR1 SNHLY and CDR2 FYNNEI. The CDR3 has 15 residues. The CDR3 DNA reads TGTGCCAGCAGCCCCGAGACAGGAAGGAGCCAGCCCCAGCATTTT. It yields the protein CASSPETGRSQPQHF.

CDR3 amino acids: CASSLFGGGIQETQYF. The CDR3 bases are TGTGCCAGCAGTTTATTCGGCGGGGGAATCCAAGAGACCCAGTACTTC. This chain uses TRBV28 with TRBJ2-5; 7 nucleotides match TRBD2. V dropped 1 base and J dropped 1; count of bases not matched to a gene: 6. In germline, CDR1 is MDHEN, CDR2 SYDVKM. CDR3 length: 16 residues.

The CDR3 is CASSPASAGVYNEQFF. The CDR3, as DNA: TGTGCCAGCTCACCGGCTTCTGCGGGAGTCTACAATGAGCAGTTCTTC. This rearrangement joins TRBV18 to TRBJ2-1; the match to TRBD2 covers 7 bases. The germline V gene has CDR1 KGHSH and CDR2 LQKENI. The CDR3 length is 16 residues. V trimming: 3 bases; J trimming: 3 bases; junction bases outside the gene matches: 8.

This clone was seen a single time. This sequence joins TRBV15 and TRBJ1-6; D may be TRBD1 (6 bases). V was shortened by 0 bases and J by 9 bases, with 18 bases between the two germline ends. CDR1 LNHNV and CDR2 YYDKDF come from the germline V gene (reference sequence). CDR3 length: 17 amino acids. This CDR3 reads CATSRDGGGAAISPLHF. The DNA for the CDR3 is TGTGCCACCAGCAGAGATGGGGGGGGCGCCGCAATTTCACCCCTCCACTTT.

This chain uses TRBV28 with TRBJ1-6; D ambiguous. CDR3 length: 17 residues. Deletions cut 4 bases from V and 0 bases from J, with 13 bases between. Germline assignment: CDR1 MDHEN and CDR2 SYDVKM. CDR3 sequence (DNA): TGTGCCAGCAGTTCCCAGCAAGGGAGCTCCTATAATTCACCCCTCCACTTT. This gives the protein CASSSQQGSSYNSPLHF.

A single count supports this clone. DNA of the CDR3: TGTGCCAGCTGGCCGGGACAGGGAAGCAATCAGCCCCAGCATTTT. The encoded protein is CASWPGQGSNQPQHF. The V gene is TRBV19, the J gene TRBJ1-5; TRBD1 matches 9 bases. The V and J ends lost 9 bases and 1 base, in that order; junction bases with no gene match: 7. The CDR3 contains 15 residues. The germline CDR1 and CDR2 sequences are LNHDA and SQIVND (reference sequence).

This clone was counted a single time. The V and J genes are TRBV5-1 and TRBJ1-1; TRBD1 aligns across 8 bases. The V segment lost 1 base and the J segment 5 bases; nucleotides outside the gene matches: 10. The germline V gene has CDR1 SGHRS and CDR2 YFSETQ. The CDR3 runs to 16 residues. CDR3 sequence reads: CASSLQYPGGGTEAFF. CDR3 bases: TGCGCCAGCAGCTTGCAGTATCCAGGGGGCGGAACTGAAGCTTTCTTT.

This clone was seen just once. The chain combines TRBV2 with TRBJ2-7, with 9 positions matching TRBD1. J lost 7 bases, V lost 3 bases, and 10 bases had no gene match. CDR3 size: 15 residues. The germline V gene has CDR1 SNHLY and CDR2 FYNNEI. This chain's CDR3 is CASSEGQGPNGEQYF. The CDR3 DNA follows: TGTGCCAGCAGTGAGGGACAGGGACCGAATGGGGAGCAGTACTTC.

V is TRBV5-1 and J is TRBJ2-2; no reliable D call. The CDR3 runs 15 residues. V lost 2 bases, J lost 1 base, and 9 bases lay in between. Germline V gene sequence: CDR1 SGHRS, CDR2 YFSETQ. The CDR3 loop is CASSFRPGNTGELFF. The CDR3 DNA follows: TGCGCCAGCAGCTTTAGGCCGGGGAACACCGGGGAGCTGTTTTTT.

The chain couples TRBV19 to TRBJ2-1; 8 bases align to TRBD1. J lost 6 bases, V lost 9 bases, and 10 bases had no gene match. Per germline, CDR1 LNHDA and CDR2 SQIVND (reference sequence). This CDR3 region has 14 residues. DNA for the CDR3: TGTGCCAGCGGCCCCGGGCAGGGGGCCAATGAGCAGTTCTTC. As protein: CASGPGQGANEQFF.